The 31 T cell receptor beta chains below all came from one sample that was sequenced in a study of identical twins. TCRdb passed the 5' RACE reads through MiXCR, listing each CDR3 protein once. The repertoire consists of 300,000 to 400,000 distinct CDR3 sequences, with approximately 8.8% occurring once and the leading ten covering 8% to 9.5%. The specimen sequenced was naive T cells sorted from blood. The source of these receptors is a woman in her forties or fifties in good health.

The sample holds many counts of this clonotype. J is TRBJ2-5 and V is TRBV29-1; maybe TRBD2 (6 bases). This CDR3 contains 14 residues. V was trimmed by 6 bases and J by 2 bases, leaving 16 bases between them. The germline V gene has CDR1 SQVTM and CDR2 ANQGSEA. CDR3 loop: CSVLTWGEQETQYF. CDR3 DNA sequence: TGCAGCGTACTAACGTGGGGGGAGCAAGAGACCCAGTACTTC.

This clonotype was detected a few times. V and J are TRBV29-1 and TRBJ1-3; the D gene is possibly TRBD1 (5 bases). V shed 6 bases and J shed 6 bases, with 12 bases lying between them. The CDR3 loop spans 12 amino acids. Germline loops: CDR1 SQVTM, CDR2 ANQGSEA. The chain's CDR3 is CSVRDFENTIYF. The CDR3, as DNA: TGCAGCGTCAGGGATTTCGAAAACACCATATATTTT.

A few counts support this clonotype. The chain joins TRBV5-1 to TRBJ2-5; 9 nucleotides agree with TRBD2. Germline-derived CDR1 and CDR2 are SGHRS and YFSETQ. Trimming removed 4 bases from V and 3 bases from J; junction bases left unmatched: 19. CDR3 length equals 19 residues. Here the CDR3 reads CASSPGLRGGRALEETQYF. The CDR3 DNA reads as TGCGCCAGCAGCCCGGGACTGCGGGGCGGGAGGGCCCTAGAAGAGACCCAGTACTTC.

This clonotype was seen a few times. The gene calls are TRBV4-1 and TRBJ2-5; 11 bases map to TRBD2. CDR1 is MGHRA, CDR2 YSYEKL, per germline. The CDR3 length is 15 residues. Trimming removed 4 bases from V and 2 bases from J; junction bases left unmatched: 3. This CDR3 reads CASSPTSGTQETQYF. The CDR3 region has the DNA TGCGCCAGCAGCCCGACTAGCGGGACTCAAGAGACCCAGTACTTC.

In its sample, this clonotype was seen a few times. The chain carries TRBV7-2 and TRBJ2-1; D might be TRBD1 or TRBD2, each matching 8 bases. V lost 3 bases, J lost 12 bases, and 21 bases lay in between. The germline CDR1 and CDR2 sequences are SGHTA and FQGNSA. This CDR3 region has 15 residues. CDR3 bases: TGTGCCAGCAGCTTCCGGGACAGGAGACGGGGGGGGCAGTTCTTC. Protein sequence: CASSFRDRRRGGQFF.

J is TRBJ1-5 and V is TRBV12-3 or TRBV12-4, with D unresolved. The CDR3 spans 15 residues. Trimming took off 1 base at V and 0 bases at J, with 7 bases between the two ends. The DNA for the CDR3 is TGTGCCAGCAGTTTAGGGGAGGCTAGCAATCAGCCCCAGCATTTT. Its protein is CASSLGEASNQPQHF.

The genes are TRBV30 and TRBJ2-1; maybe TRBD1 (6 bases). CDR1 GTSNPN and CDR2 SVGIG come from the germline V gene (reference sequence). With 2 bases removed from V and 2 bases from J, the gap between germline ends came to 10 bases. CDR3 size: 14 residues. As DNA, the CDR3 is TGTGCCTGGAGTCAGTGGACAGCCTACAATGAGCAGTTCTTC. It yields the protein CAWSQWTAYNEQFF.

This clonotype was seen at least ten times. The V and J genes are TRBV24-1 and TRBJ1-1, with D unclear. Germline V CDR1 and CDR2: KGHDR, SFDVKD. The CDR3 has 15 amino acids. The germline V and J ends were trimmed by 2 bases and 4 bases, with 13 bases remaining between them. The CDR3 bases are TGTGCCACCAGTGATTCGGGAGCGTTGGGCACTGAAGCTTTCTTT. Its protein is CATSDSGALGTEAFF.

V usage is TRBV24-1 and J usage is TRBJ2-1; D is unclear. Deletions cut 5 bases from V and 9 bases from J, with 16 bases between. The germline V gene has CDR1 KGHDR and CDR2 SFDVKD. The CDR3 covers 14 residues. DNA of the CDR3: TGTGCCACCAGTGTTGTGGCCCCTCTAGGTGAGCAGTTCTTC. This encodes CATSVVAPLGEQFF.

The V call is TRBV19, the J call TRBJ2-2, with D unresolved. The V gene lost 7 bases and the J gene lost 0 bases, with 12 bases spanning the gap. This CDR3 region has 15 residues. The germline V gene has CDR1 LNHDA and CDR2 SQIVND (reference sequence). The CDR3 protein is CASTKDAPNTGELFF. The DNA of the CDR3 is TGTGCCAGTACCAAAGACGCCCCGAACACCGGGGAGCTGTTTTTT.

This CDR3 reads CASAAGGPDEQYF. DNA for the CDR3: TGTGCCAGCGCTGCGGGAGGGCCCGACGAGCAGTACTTC. The rearrangement links TRBV12-3 or TRBV12-4 to TRBJ2-7; 9 bases line up with TRBD2. The J segment lost 5 bases and the V segment lost 8 bases, leaving 7 bases of the junction unmatched. The CDR3 has 13 residues.

CDR3 sequence: CASSARTSGRTDEQYF. The CDR3 nucleotides are TGTGCCAGCAGCGCCAGGACTAGCGGGAGAACTGACGAGCAGTACTTC. The V gene is TRBV9, the J gene TRBJ2-7; the match to TRBD2 covers 13 bases. Germline values: CDR1 SGDLS, CDR2 YYNGEE. V was pared by 3 bases and J by 5 bases, with 8 bases of the junction left unmatched. The CDR3 length is 16 residues.

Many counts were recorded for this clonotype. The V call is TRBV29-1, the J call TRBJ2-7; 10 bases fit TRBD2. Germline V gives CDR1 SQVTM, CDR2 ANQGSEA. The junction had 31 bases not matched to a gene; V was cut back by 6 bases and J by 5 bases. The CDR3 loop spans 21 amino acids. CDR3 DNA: TGCAGCGTGGGTCAGTTTCGACGGACAGGGTCATTAGCGGGAGGACGGGACGAGCAGTACGTC. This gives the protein CSVGQFRRTGSLAGGRDEQYV.

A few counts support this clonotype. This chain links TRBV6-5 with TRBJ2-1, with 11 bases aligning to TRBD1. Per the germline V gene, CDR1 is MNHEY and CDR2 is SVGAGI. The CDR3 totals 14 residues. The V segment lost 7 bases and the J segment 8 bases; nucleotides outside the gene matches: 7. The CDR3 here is CASMGDRGRDEQFF. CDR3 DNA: TGTGCCAGCATGGGGGACAGGGGGAGGGATGAGCAGTTCTTC.

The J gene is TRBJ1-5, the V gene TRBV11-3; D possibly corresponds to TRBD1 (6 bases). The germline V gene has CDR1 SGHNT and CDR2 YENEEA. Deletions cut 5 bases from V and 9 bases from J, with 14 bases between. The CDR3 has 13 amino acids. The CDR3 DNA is TGTGCCAGCAGCGGTGTACAGGGTGGGCCCCAGCATTTT. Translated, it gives CASSGVQGGPQHF.

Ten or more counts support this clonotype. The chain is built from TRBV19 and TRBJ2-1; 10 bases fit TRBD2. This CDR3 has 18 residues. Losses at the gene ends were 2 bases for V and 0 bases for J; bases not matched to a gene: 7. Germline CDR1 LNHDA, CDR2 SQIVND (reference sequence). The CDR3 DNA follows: TGTGCCAGTAGTATAACGGCTAGCGGGAGTTACTCCTACAATGAGCAGTTCTTC. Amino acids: CASSITASGSYSYNEQFF.

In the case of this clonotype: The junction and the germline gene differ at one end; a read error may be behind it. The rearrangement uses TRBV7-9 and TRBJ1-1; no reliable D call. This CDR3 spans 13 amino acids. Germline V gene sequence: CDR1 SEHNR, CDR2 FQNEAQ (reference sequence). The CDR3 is CPSSLKERTEAFF. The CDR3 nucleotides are TGTCCCAGCAGCTTAAAGGAGCGGACTGAAGCTTTCTTT.

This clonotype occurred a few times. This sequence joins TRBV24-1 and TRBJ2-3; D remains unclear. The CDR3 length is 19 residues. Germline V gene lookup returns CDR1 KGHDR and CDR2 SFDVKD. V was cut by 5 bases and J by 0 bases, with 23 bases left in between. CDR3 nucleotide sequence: TGTGCCACCAGTGTGTCTCCCGTGAGAAACCCCACTAGCACAGATACGCAGTATTTT. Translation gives CATSVSPVRNPTSTDTQYF.

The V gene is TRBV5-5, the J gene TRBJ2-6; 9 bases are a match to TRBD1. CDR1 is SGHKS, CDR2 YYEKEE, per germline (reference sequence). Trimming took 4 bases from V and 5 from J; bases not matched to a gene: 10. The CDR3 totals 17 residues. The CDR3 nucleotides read TGTGCCAGCAGCCCCTGGACAGGGGCCCCGAGGGCCAACGTCCTGACTTTC. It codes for CASSPWTGAPRANVLTF.

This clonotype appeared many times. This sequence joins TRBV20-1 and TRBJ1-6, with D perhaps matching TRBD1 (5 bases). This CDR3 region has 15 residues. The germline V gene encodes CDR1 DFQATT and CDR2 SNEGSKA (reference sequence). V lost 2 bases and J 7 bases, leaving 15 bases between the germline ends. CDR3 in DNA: TGCAGTGCTAGAACTGGGGGAGGGGAAAATTCACCCCTCCACTTT. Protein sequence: CSARTGGGENSPLHF.

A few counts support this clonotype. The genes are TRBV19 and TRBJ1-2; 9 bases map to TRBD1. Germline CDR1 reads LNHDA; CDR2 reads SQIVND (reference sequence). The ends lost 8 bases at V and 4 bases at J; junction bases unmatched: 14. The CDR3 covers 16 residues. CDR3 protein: CASGPGQGADGYGYTF. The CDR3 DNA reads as TGTGCCAGTGGACCGGGACAGGGAGCTGATGGCTATGGCTACACCTTC.

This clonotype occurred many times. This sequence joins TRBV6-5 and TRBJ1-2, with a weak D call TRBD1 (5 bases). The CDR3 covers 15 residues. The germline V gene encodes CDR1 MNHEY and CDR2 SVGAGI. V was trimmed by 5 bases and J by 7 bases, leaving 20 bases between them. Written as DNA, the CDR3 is TGTGCCAGCAGTGGTACCGGGACGGCCGTGGGTGGCTACACCTTC. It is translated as CASSGTGTAVGGYTF.

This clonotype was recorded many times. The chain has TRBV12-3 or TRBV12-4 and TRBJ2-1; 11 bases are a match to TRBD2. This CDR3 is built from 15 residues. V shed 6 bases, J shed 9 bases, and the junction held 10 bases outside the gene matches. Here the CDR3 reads CASRIGTSGAGEQFF. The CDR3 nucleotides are TGTGCCAGCAGGATCGGGACTAGCGGAGCGGGTGAGCAGTTCTTC.

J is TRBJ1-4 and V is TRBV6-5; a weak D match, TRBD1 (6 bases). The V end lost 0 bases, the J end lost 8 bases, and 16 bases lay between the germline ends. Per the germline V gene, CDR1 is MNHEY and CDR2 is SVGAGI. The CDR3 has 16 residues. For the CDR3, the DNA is TGTGCCAGCAGTTACTCGAGGCAGGGGTCGAAAGAAAAACTGTTTTTT. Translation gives CASSYSRQGSKEKLFF.

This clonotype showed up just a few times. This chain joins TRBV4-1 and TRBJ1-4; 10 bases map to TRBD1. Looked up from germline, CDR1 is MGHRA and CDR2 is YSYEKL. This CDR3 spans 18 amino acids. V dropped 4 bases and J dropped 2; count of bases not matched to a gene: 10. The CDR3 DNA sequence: TGCGCCAGCAGCCCCCGGGACAGGGGCGGAGGCACTAATGAAAAACTGTTTTTT. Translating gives CASSPRDRGGGTNEKLFF.

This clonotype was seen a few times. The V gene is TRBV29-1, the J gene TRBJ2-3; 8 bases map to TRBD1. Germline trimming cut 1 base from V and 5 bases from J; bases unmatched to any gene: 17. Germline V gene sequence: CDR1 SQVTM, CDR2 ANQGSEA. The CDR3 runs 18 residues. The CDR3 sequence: CSVEGVTGEARRGDTQYF. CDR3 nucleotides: TGCAGCGTTGAAGGTGTGACAGGGGAAGCGAGAAGGGGAGATACGCAGTATTTT.

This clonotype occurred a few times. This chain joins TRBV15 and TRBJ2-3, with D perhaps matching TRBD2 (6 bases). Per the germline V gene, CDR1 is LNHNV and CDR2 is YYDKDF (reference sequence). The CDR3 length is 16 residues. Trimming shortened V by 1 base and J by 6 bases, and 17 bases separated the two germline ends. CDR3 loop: CATSRGLSGGPDTQYF. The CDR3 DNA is TGTGCCACCAGCAGAGGCTTAAGCGGAGGGCCCGATACGCAGTATTTT.

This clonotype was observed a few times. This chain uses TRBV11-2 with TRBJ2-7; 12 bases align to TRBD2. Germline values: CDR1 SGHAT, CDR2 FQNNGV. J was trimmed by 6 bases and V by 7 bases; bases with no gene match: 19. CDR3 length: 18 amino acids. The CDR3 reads CASNRQTGTSGLWGEQYF. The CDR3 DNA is TGTGCCAGCAACCGACAAACCGGGACTAGCGGGCTCTGGGGCGAGCAGTACTTC.

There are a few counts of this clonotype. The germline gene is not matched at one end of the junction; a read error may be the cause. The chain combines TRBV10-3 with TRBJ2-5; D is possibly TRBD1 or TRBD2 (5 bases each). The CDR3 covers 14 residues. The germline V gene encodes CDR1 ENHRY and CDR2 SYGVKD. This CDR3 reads CAITEGSPRGTQYF. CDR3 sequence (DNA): TGTGCCATCACTGAGGGGTCACCGAGGGGGACCCAGTACTTC.

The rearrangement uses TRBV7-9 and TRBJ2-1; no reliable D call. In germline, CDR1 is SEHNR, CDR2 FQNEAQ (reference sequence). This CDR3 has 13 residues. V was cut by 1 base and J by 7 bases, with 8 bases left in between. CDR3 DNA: TGTGCCAGCAGCTTAGATGACCTTAATGAGCAGTTCTTC. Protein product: CASSLDDLNEQFF.

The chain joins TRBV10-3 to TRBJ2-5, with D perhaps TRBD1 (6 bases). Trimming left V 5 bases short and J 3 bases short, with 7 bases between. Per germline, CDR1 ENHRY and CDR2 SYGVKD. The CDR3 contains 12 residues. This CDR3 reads CAISHREETQYF. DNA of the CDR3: TGTGCCATCAGTCACAGGGAAGAGACCCAGTACTTC.